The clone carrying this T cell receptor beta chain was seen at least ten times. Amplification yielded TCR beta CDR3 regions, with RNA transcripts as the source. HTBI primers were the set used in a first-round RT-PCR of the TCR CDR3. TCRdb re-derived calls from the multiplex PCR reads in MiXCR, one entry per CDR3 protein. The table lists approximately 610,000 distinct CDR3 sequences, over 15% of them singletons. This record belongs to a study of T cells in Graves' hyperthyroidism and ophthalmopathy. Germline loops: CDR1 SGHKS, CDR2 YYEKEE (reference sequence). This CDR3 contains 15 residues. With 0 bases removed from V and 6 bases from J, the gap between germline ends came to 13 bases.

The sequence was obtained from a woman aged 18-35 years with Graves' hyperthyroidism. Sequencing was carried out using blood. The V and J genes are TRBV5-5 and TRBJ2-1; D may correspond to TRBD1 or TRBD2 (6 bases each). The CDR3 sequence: CASSLAGAWGNEQFF. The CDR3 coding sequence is TGTGCCAGCAGCTTGGCGGGGGCTTGGGGCAATGAGCAGTTCTTC. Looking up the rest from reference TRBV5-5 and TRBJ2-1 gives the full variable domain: DAGVTQSPTHLIKTRGQQVTLRCSPISGHKSVSWYQQVLGQGPQFIFQYYEKEERGRGNFPDRFSARQFPNYSSELNVNALLLGDSALYLCASSLAGAWGNEQFFGPGTRLTVL.